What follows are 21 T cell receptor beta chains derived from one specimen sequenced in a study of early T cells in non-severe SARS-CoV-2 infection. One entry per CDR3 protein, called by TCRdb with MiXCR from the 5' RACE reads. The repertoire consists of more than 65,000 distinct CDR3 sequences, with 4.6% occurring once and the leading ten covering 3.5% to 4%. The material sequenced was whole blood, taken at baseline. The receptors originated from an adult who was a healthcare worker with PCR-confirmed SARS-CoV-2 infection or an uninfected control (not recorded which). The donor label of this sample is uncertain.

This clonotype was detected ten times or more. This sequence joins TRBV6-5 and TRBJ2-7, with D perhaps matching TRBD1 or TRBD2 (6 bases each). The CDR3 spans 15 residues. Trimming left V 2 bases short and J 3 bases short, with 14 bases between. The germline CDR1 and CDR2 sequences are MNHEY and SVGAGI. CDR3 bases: TGTGCCAGCAGTTACACGGGGGCAATTAGCTACGAGCAGTACTTC. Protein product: CASSYTGAISYEQYF.

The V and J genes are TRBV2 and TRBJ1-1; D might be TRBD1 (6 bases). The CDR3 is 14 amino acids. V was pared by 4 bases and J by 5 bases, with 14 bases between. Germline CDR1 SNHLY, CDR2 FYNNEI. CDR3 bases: TGTGCCAGCAGTGGGGGCAGGGGCGAGACTGAAGCTTTCTTT. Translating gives CASSGGRGETEAFF. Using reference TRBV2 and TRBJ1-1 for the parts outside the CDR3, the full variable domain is EPEVTQTPSHQVTQMGQEVILRCVPISNHLYFYWYRQILGQKVEFLVSFYNNEISEKSEIFDDQFSVERPDGSNFTLKIRSTKLEDSAMYFCASSGGRGETEAFFGQGTRLTVV.

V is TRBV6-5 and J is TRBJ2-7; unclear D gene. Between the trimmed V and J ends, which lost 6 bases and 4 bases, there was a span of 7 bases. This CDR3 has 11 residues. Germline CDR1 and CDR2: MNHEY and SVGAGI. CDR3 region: CASRRNYEQYF. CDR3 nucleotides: TGTGCCAGCAGACGGAATTACGAGCAGTACTTC.

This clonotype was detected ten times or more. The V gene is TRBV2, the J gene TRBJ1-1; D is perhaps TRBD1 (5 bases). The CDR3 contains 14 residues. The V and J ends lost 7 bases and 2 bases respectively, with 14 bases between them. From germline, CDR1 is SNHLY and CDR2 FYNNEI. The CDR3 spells CASTLPQGNTEAFF. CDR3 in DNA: TGTGCCAGCACCCTACCTCAGGGAAACACTGAAGCTTTCTTT.

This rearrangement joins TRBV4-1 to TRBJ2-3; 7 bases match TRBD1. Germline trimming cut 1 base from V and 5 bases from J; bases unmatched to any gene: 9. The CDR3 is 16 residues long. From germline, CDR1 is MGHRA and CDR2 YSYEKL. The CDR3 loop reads CASSQGATGAGDTQYF. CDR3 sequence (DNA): TGCGCCAGCAGCCAAGGTGCTACAGGGGCGGGAGATACGCAGTATTTT.

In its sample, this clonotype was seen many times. Here the CDR3 reads CASSSQRAGANNEQFF. CDR3 DNA sequence: TGTGCCAGCAGCTCCCAGCGAGCGGGGGCTAACAATGAGCAGTTCTTC. The V call is TRBV5-4, the J call TRBJ2-1; 8 nucleotides agree with TRBD2. V gave up 3 bases and J gave up 5 bases; unmatched junction bases: 10. Germline V lookup: CDR1 SGHNT, CDR2 YYREEE (reference sequence). This CDR3 spans 16 amino acids.

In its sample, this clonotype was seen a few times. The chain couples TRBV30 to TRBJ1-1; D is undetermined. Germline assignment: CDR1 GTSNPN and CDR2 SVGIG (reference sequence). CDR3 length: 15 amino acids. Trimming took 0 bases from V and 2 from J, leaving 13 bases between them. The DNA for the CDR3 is TGTGCCTGGAGTGTCCGGGAGACACGCAACACTGAAGCTTTCTTT. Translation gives CAWSVRETRNTEAFF.

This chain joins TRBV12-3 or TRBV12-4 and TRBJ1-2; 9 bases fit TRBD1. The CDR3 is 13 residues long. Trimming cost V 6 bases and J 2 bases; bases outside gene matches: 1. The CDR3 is CASSGTGNYGYTF. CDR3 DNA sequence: TGTGCCAGCAGCGGGACAGGGAACTATGGCTACACCTTC.

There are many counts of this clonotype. CDR3 nucleotide sequence: TGTGCCAGCAGCTTGGGACAGGGTGGACGAGAGACCCAGTACTTC. It is translated as CASSLGQGGRETQYF. The V gene is TRBV7-2, the J gene TRBJ2-5; TRBD1 matches at 9 bases. The CDR3 runs 15 residues. The germline CDR1 and CDR2 sequences are SGHTA and FQGNSA. V shed 3 bases and J 4 bases; nucleotides not matched to a gene: 6. Full variable domain (missing parts from reference TRBV7-2 and TRBJ2-5): GAGVSQSPSNKVTEKGKDVELRCDPISGHTALYWYRQSLGQGLEFLIYFQGNSAPDKSGLPSDRFSAERTGGSVSTLTIQRTQQEDSAVYLCASSLGQGGRETQYFGPGTRLLVL.

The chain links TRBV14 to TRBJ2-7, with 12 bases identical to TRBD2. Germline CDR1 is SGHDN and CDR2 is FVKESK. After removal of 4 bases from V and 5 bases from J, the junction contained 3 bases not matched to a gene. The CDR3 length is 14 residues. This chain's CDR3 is CASSLRLAGDEQYF. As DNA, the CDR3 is TGTGCCAGCAGCCTACGACTAGCGGGGGACGAGCAGTACTTC.

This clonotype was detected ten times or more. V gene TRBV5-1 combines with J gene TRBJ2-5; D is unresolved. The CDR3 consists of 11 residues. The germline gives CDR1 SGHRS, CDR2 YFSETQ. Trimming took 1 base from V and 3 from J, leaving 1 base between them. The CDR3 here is CASSLKETQYF. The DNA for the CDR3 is TGCGCCAGCAGCTTGAAAGAGACCCAGTACTTC.

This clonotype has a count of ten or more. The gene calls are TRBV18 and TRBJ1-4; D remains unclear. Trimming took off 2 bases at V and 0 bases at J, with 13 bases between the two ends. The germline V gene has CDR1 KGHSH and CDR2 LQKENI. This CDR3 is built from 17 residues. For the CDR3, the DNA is TGTGCCAGCTCACCAAAAGTCAGGACTGCAACTAATGAAAAACTGTTTTTT. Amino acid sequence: CASSPKVRTATNEKLFF.

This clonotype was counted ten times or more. The CDR3 DNA reads as TGCAGTGCTAGAGATGGGGTAGCGGGGCCCTACGAGCAGTACTTC. Its protein is CSARDGVAGPYEQYF. This rearrangement joins TRBV20-1 to TRBJ2-7; 8 bases match TRBD2. From germline, CDR1 is DFQATT and CDR2 SNEGSKA (reference sequence). This CDR3 comprises 15 residues. J lost 2 bases, V lost 0 bases, and 6 bases had no gene match.

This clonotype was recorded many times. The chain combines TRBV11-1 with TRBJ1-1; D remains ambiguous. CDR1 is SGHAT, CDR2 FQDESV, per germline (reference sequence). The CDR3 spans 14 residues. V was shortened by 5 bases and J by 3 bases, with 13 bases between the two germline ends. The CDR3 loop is CASSPERAYTEAFF. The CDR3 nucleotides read TGTGCCAGCAGCCCCGAACGGGCCTACACTGAAGCTTTCTTT.

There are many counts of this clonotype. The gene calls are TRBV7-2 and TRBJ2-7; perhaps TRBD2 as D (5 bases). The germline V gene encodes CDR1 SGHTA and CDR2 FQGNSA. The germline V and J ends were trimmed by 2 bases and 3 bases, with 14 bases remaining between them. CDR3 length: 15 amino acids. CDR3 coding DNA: TGTGCCAGCAGCTTAACCCCGCGAGAGGGCTACGAGCAGTACTTC. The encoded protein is CASSLTPREGYEQYF.

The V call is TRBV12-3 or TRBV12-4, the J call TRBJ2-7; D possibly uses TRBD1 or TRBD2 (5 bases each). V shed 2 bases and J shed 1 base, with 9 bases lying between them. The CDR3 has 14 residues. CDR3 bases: TGTGCCAGCAGTTTAAGGGACGGATCCTACGAGCAGTACTTC. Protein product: CASSLRDGSYEQYF.

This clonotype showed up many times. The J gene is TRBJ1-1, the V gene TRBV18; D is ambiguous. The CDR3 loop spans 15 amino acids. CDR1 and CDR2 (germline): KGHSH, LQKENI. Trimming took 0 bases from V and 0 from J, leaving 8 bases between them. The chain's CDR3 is CASSPPRRMNTEAFF. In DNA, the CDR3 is TGTGCCAGCTCACCACCGCGCAGGATGAACACTGAAGCTTTCTTT.

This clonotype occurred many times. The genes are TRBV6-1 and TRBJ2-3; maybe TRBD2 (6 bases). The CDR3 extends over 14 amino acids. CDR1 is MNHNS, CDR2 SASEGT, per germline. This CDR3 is CAAEEGTSTDTQYF. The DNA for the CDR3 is TGTGCGGCGGAGGAGGGAACCAGCACAGATACGCAGTATTTT.

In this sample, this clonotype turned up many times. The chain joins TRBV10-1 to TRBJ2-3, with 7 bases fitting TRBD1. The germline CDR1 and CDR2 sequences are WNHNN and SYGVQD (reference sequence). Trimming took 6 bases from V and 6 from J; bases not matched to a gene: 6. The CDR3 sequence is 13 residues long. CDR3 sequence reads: CASRRGTADTQYF. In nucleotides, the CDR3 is TGCGCCAGCAGACGAGGGACAGCGGATACGCAGTATTTT.

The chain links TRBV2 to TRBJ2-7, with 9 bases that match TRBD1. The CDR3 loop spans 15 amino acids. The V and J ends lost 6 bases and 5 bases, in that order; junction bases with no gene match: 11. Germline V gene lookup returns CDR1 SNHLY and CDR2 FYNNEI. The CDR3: CASSETGGSLNEQYF. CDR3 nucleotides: TGTGCCAGCAGCGAGACAGGGGGAAGTCTGAACGAGCAGTACTTC.

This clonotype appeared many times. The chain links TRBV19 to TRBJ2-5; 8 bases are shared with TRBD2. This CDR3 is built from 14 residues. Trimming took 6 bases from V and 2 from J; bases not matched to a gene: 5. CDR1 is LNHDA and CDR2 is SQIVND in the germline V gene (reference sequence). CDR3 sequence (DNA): TGTGCCAGTAGACAGCGGGGGTTTCAAGAGACCCAGTACTTC. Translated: CASRQRGFQETQYF.